The rows below give T cell receptor beta chains drawn from one sample of a study of cytomegalovirus exposure and HLA in healthy donors. Sequenced by immunoSEQ multiplex PCR; TCRdb stores in-frame clones only, minus some. The sample records about 98,000 clones, around nine tenths being singletons. Sequenced input: PBMCs. The receptors originated from a woman aged 30 to 39 in good health and CMV-seronegative. Each CDR3 is given without its conserved first and last residue.

j_gene,v_gene,CDR3aa
TRBJ1-6,TRBV5-4,ASSNVQGSYNSPLH
TRBJ2-7,TRBV6-1,AVSSYYEQY
TRBJ2-7,TRBV7-9,ASSPRTGVPGEQY
TRBJ2-3,TRBV29-1,SGLLARSFTDTQY
TRBJ2-5,TRBV21-1,ASSKYPPWGLQY
TRBJ2-2,TRBV5-1,ASSSGGATTGELF
TRBJ1-3,TRBV7-7,ASSLGAIDSGNTIY
TRBJ1-3,TRBV9,ASSVGAIGSGNTIY
TRBJ2-1,TRBV4-1,ASSQDPGAWNEQF
TRBJ2-7,TRBV10-1,ASSPLAGGVYEQY
TRBJ2-3,TRBV7-3,ASSLTAGRGGTDTQY
TRBJ1-4,TRBV5-4,ASSRAGVPNEKLF
TRBJ1-2,TRBV28,ATRFGYGYT
TRBJ2-7,TRBV5-1,ASSGGTGAPYEQY
TRBJ1-1,TRBV7-9,ASTPGQGQNTEAF
TRBJ2-1,TRBV10-3,AISGRQDLANEQF
TRBJ2-2,TRBV5-1,ASSKEGANTGELF
TRBJ2-3,TRBV9,ASSGLQGASSLAGRDTQY
TRBJ1-3,TRBV19,ASLTLGVSGNTIY
TRBJ2-1,TRBV28,ASSPSGGVYNEQF
TRBJ2-7,TRBV6-1,ASRDRVNEQY
TRBJ2-1,TRBV2,ASMTSGGNEQF
TRBJ2-5,TRBV7-9,ASSSGGAGETQY
TRBJ1-4,TRBV11-2,ASSIRQGGFEKLF
TRBJ2-7,TRBV6-1,ASTPAAGSYEQY
TRBJ1-5,TRBV9,ASSLSGDQPQH
TRBJ2-3,TRBV18,ASSLPSPGQQTDTQY
TRBJ2-4,TRBV9,ASSPGIAGIAKNIQY
TRBJ2-2,TRBV5-1,ASSHGGGRNTGELF
TRBJ2-4,TRBV27,ASSSTGRTGLLAKNIQY
TRBJ2-2,TRBV6-1,ASRGSGELF
TRBJ2-6,TRBV2,ASSLVLGVGANVLT
TRBJ2-5,TRBV5-1,ASSLEGYQETQY
TRBJ2-7,TRBV7-8,ASSLYGSLAYEQY
TRBJ1-5,TRBV2,ASAYELGNQPQH
TRBJ1-1,TRBV2,ASSRESEAF
TRBJ1-2,TRBV14,ASSQDGLGGGYGYT
TRBJ2-7,TRBV4-1,ASSQSGGLLAEQY
TRBJ1-5,TRBV9,ASSVGQGTGQPQH
TRBJ1-2,TRBV11-2,ASSLVARVSYT
TRBJ2-3,TRBV11-3,ASSPQGRGTDTQY
TRBJ1-3,TRBV27,ASMGESGNTIY
TRBJ2-2,TRBV5-1,ASSFSPTGTGSSRNTGELF
TRBJ1-2,TRBV27,ASGGVDYGYT
TRBJ2-1,TRBV4-1,ASSQDSRGTNEQF
TRBJ1-1,TRBV19,ASRNQRPPGQMNTEAF
TRBJ2-5,TRBV5-8,ASSFSQGETQY
TRBJ2-7,TRBV11-3,ASPGVSYEQY
TRBJ1-5,TRBV7-9,ASSSGGTRNQPQH
TRBJ2-7,TRBV28,AAGRARFSYEQY
TRBJ2-3,TRBV6-1,ASSGRGSISTDTQY
TRBJ2-7,TRBV7-3,ASRPGEQGNGQY
TRBJ1-1,TRBV27,ASSKQAGMNTEAF